This entry lists 13 T cell receptor beta chains sequenced from one sample in a study of beta chain features in type 1 diabetes. Study-wide results and caveats: The study found moderately but significantly shorter TCRB CDR3s in all four CD4+ subsets of Type 1 diabetes patients.

Their cognate antigens are unknown. Sequenced material consisted of expressed TCRB transcripts (all of the isolated RNA was reverse transcribed). Some clones are missing from TCRdb's copy, which holds only in-frame ones; the method was immunoSEQ multiplex PCR. The table shows a few hundred thousand clones, with 8% to 10% occurring only once. The source material was central memory CD4+ T cells from blood. The receptor source for this set is a man younger than 45 with type 1 diabetes.

A remark on this clone: Its ends do not fully match the called genes, so a read error is possible. Within the sample, other DNA sequences also encode this same CDR3. Here the CDR3 DNA reads TGTGCCCCAGGAGATCAAGAGACTCAGTACTTC. It translates to CAPGDQETQYF. The chain links TRBV2 to TRBJ2-5; D call uncertain. The CDR3 runs to 11 residues. CDR1 is SNHLY and CDR2 is FYNNEI in the germline V gene.

This clone was observed a single time. This rearrangement joins TRBV10-3 to TRBJ2-2; D possibly corresponds to TRBD2 (6 bases). CDR3 length: 15 residues. V was trimmed by 0 bases and J by 4 bases, leaving 9 bases between them. Germline V gives CDR1 ENHRY, CDR2 SYGVKD. The CDR3 protein is CAISESGGATGELFF. In DNA form, the CDR3 reads TGTGCCATCAGTGAGTCGGGGGGAGCCACCGGGGAGCTGTTTTTT.

The rearrangement uses TRBV27 and TRBJ2-4, with 7 bases fitting TRBD2. CDR3 length equals 13 residues. The J segment lost 9 bases and the V segment lost 3 bases, leaving 5 bases of the junction unmatched. Germline V gene data show CDR1 as MNHEY and CDR2 as SMNVEV (reference sequence). This CDR3 is CASSFPGGSIQYF. CDR3 nucleotide sequence: TGTGCCAGCAGTTTCCCCGGGGGGAGCATTCAGTACTTC.

The CDR3: CASSPGTGWNYGYTF. CDR3 bases: TGTGCCAGCAGCCCCGGGACAGGGTGGAACTATGGCTACACCTTC. The chain links TRBV7-9 to TRBJ1-2, with 9 bases that match TRBD1. The germline V gene has CDR1 SEHNR and CDR2 FQNEAQ (reference sequence). This CDR3 is 15 amino acids long. The V and J ends lost 5 bases and 2 bases, in that order; junction bases with no gene match: 6. The variable domain in full, with the rest retrieved from reference TRBV7-9 and TRBJ1-2, is DTGVSQNPRHKITKRGQNVTFRCDPISEHNRLYWYRQTLGQGPEFLTYFQNEAQLEKSRLLSDRFSAERPKGSFSTLEIQRTEQGDSAMYLCASSPGTGWNYGYTFGSGTRLTVV.

This clone showed up many times. This chain joins TRBV28 and TRBJ2-3, with TRBD2 matching over 8 bases. V trimming: 5 bases; J trimming: 4 bases; junction bases outside the gene matches: 5. The CDR3 has 14 amino acids. Germline V lookup: CDR1 MDHEN, CDR2 SYDVKM. CDR3 DNA: TGTGCCAGCAGTCATAGCGGGGCGGCAGATACGCAGTATTTT. Translating gives CASSHSGAADTQYF.

This clone has more than one count but fewer than ten. The chain combines TRBV28 with TRBJ2-5; D is perhaps TRBD2 (6 bases). V lost 2 bases and J lost 7, with 11 bases in between. Germline-derived CDR1 and CDR2 are MDHEN and SYDVKM. The CDR3 loop spans 13 amino acids. The CDR3 sequence is CASSLPGSGTQYF. CDR3 DNA sequence: TGTGCCAGCAGTTTACCAGGTAGCGGGACCCAGTACTTC. The variable domain in full, completed from reference TRBV28 and TRBJ2-5, reads DVKVTQSSRYLVKRTGEKVFLECVQDMDHENMFWYRQDPGLGLRLIYFSYDVKMKEKGDIPEGYSVSREKKERFSLILESASTNQTSMYLCASSLPGSGTQYFGPGTRLLVL.

This clone was recorded a few times. The J gene is TRBJ1-5, the V gene TRBV7-2; no reliable D call. The CDR3 runs to 14 residues. Per the germline V gene, CDR1 is SGHTA and CDR2 is FQGNSA. Trimming stripped 5 bases from V and 0 bases from J, with 8 bases between. For the CDR3, the DNA is TGTGCCAGCAGCGCCAGTCATAGCAATCAGCCCCAGCATTTT. Translating it yields CASSASHSNQPQHF.

This clone was observed a handful of times. The rearrangement links TRBV6-6 to TRBJ2-1; 7 bases align to TRBD2. V dropped 6 bases and J dropped 3; count of bases not matched to a gene: 11. The germline V gene has CDR1 MNHNY and CDR2 SVGAGI (reference sequence). The CDR3 is 16 residues long. The CDR3 region is CASSRLSGPNYNEQFF. The CDR3 region has the DNA TGTGCCAGCAGCCGCCTTAGCGGGCCAAACTACAATGAGCAGTTCTTC.

This clone was counted a few times. The CDR3 spells CASSYAGGSPTYEQYF. CDR3 DNA sequence: TGCGCCAGCAGCTATGCAGGGGGATCCCCCACCTACGAGCAGTACTTC. The chain uses TRBV5-1 and TRBJ2-7; 7 positions agree with TRBD1. This CDR3 is 16 amino acids long. With 3 bases clipped from V and 2 bases from J, the junction kept 11 bases outside the gene matches. Germline values: CDR1 SGHRS, CDR2 YFSETQ.

The V gene is TRBV7-9, the J gene TRBJ2-1; 13 nucleotides agree with TRBD2. Germline CDR1 SEHNR, CDR2 FQNEAQ (reference sequence). The CDR3 is made up of 15 amino acids. V gave up 5 bases and J gave up 7 bases; unmatched junction bases: 5. CDR3 in amino acids: CASSPRLAGGNEQFF. CDR3 DNA sequence: TGTGCCAGCAGCCCTCGACTAGCGGGAGGTAATGAGCAGTTCTTC.

The table lists this clone with a few counts. At one end the junction does not follow the germline gene, possibly because of a read error. The V call is TRBV5-1, the J call TRBJ2-1; 8 nucleotides line up with TRBD2. There are 14 residues in the CDR3. From germline, CDR1 is SGHRS and CDR2 YFSETQ. The CDR3 here is CASTLAVKVDEQFF. CDR3 bases: TGTGCCAGCACACTAGCGGTTAAGGTCGATGAGCAGTTCTTC.

The CDR3 DNA reads as TGTGCCAGCAGTCTCCACCGAGGGACAGGGGTTGGGAACACTGAAGCTTTCTTT. Its protein is CASSLHRGTGVGNTEAFF. The chain combines TRBV27 with TRBJ1-1; 10 bases fit TRBD1. The CDR3 covers 18 residues. Germline V lookup: CDR1 MNHEY, CDR2 SMNVEV (reference sequence). The V and J ends lost 5 bases and 1 base, in that order; junction bases with no gene match: 13.

This sequence joins TRBV18 and TRBJ2-2; D remains unclear. The CDR3 has 14 residues. V shed 4 bases and J shed 1 base, with 7 bases lying between them. Germline CDR1 KGHSH, CDR2 LQKENI. This chain's CDR3 is CASSRERNTGELFF. CDR3 DNA sequence: TGTGCCAGCTCACGAGAACGGAACACCGGGGAGCTGTTTTTT.